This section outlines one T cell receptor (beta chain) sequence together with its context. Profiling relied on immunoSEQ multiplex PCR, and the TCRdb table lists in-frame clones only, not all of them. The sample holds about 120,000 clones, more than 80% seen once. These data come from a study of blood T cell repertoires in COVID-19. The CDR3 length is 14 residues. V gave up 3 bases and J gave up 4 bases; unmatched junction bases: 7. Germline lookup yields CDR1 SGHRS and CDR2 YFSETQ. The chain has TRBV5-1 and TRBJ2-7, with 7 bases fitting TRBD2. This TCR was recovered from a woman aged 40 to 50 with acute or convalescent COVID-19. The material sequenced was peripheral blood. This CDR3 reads CASSSRGSGYEQYF. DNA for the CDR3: TGCGCCAGCAGCTCCCGGGGTAGCGGGTACGAGCAGTACTTC. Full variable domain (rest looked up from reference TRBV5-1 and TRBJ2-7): KAGVTQTPRYLIKTRGQQVTLSCSPISGHRSVSWYQQTPGQGLQFLFEYFSETQRNKGNFPGRFSGRQFSNSRSEMNVSTLELGDSALYLCASSSRGSGYEQYFGPGTRLTVT.